Listed here are 27 T cell receptor beta chains from one sample, sequenced in a study of T cell responses to AZD1222 COVID-19 vaccine. Repertoires were generated with immunoSEQ multiplex PCR, while TCRdb's copy carries only in-frame clones and drops some. The data hold under 200,000 clones, with roughly nine tenths observed a single time. The specimen comprised peripheral blood, sampled on day 0 of AZD1222 vaccination. The receptors were sampled from an adult in good health.

The chain uses TRBV20-1 and TRBJ1-1; D is unclear. Germline V gene sequence: CDR1 DFQATT, CDR2 SNEGSKA (reference sequence). V gave up 3 bases and J gave up 5 bases, with 13 bases separating them. The CDR3 length is 13 residues. CDR3 bases: TGCAGTGCTAGTGTCCGACTCGGGACTGAAGCTTTCTTT. The encoded protein is CSASVRLGTEAFF.

The chain has TRBV7-2 and TRBJ1-5; D gene unclear. V dropped 2 bases and J dropped 3 bases, with 5 bases sitting between them. CDR1 and CDR2 (germline): SGHTA, FQGNSA. The CDR3 loop spans 13 amino acids. The CDR3 protein is CASSLYANQPQHF. The CDR3 DNA sequence: TGTGCCAGCAGCTTATACGCCAATCAGCCCCAGCATTTT. The variable domain in full, completed from reference TRBV7-2 and TRBJ1-5, reads GAGVSQSPSNKVTEKGKDVELRCDPISGHTALYWYRQSLGQGLEFLIYFQGNSAPDKSGLPSDRFSAERTGGSVSTLTIQRTQQEDSAVYLCASSLYANQPQHFGDGTRLSIL.

The V and J genes are TRBV27 and TRBJ1-6; 7 bases line up with TRBD1. CDR1 is MNHEY and CDR2 is SMNVEV in the germline V gene (reference sequence). With V trimmed by 1 base and J by 7 bases, 4 bases remained unmatched. This CDR3 contains 15 residues. The CDR3 spells CASSLYRGGNSPLHF. The DNA for the CDR3 is TGTGCCAGCAGTTTATACAGGGGTGGGAATTCACCCCTCCACTTT.

The chain carries TRBV9 and TRBJ2-2; a possible D gene is TRBD1 (5 bases). This CDR3 is 15 amino acids long. Germline V lookup: CDR1 SGDLS, CDR2 YYNGEE. The V end was cut by 4 bases, the J end by 0 bases, with 10 bases between. Here the CDR3 reads CASSLTGANTGELFF. The CDR3 DNA sequence: TGTGCCAGCAGCCTAACAGGCGCGAACACCGGGGAGCTGTTTTTT.

The gene calls are TRBV14 and TRBJ2-7; a possible D gene is TRBD2 (5 bases). This CDR3 comprises 13 residues. Deletions cut 1 base from V and 4 bases from J, with 8 bases between. The germline gives CDR1 SGHDN, CDR2 FVKESK. CDR3 in DNA: TGTGCCAGCAGCCAAGTTTCGGGGTACGAGCAGTACTTC. Translating gives CASSQVSGYEQYF.

The chain carries TRBV19 and TRBJ2-1; D ambiguous. CDR1 is LNHDA and CDR2 is SQIVND in the germline V gene (reference sequence). V was trimmed by 1 base and J by 1 base, leaving 8 bases between them. This CDR3 contains 15 residues. The CDR3 protein is CASSIGKKSYNEQFF. In nucleotides, the CDR3 is TGTGCCAGTAGTATAGGTAAGAAGTCCTACAATGAGCAGTTCTTC.

V usage is TRBV28 and J usage is TRBJ1-2, with D possibly matching TRBD1 (5 bases). V was pared by 5 bases and J by 0 bases, with 19 bases between. The germline gives CDR1 MDHEN, CDR2 SYDVKM. The CDR3 has 17 amino acids. The CDR3 coding sequence is TGTGCCAGCAGTAGCCCGAGAGGGGAGAGGGCTAACTATGGCTACACCTTC. Residues: CASSSPRGERANYGYTF.

V gene TRBV27 combines with J gene TRBJ2-3; TRBD2 might be the D (5 bases). Germline V gene sequence: CDR1 MNHEY, CDR2 SMNVEV (reference sequence). V dropped 8 bases and J dropped 5 bases, with 8 bases sitting between them. This CDR3 contains 11 residues. The CDR3 nucleotides read TGTGCCAGCGTCGCGGGAGATACGCAGTATTTT. It encodes CASVAGDTQYF.

This chain joins TRBV30 and TRBJ1-3, with 7 bases fitting TRBD1. CDR3 length: 14 residues. V lost 3 bases to trimming and J lost 2 bases; unmatched junction nucleotides: 4. CDR1 GTSNPN and CDR2 SVGIG come from the germline V gene (reference sequence). CDR3 coding DNA: TGTGCCTGGAGCGCCGACAGGGCTGGAAACACCATATATTTT. Translating it yields CAWSADRAGNTIYF.

The DNA of the CDR3 is TGTGCCATCAGTGAGGGACAGTCTAGCAATCAGCCCCAGCATTTT. Residues: CAISEGQSSNQPQHF. The rearrangement uses TRBV10-3 and TRBJ1-5; possibly TRBD1 for D (6 bases). Germline V CDR1 and CDR2: ENHRY, SYGVKD. This CDR3 spans 15 amino acids. V shed 2 bases and J shed 0 bases, with 8 bases lying between them.

The table lists this clone with a count of one. The chain combines TRBV5-1 with TRBJ2-7; 7 bases align to TRBD1. From germline, CDR1 is SGHRS and CDR2 YFSETQ. J was trimmed by 2 bases and V by 2 bases; bases with no gene match: 4. This CDR3 has 14 residues. The CDR3 spells CASSFATGTYEQYF. CDR3 nucleotide sequence: TGCGCCAGCAGCTTTGCGACAGGGACCTACGAGCAGTACTTC.

This clone was found a few times. The chain employs TRBV6-5 and TRBJ1-4; the D is unclear. V was shortened by 6 bases and J by 1 base, with 9 bases between the two germline ends. The CDR3 contains 14 residues. Germline assignment: CDR1 MNHEY and CDR2 SVGAGI. This chain's CDR3 is CASSSSVTNEKLFF. DNA for the CDR3: TGTGCCAGCAGCTCTAGTGTAACTAATGAAAAACTGTTTTTT.

The J gene is TRBJ2-7, the V gene TRBV28, with D tentatively TRBD1 or TRBD2 (5 bases each). Trimming shortened V by 6 bases and J by 8 bases, and 26 bases separated the two germline ends. Germline loops: CDR1 MDHEN, CDR2 SYDVKM. The CDR3 is 16 amino acids. Written as DNA, the CDR3 is TGTGCCAGCAGAATACGATCCGGGACCGCGTTGTTGAAGCAGTACTTC. It yields the protein CASRIRSGTALLKQYF. Based on the CDR3 plus reference TRBV28 and TRBJ2-7, the full variable domain is DVKVTQSSRYLVKRTGEKVFLECVQDMDHENMFWYRQDPGLGLRLIYFSYDVKMKEKGDIPEGYSVSREKKERFSLILESASTNQTSMYLCASRIRSGTALLKQYFGPGTRLTVT.

The chain recombines TRBV5-6 with TRBJ2-1; D is ambiguous. Germline V gene lookup returns CDR1 SGHDT and CDR2 YYEEEE. V was pared by 2 bases and J by 3 bases, with 12 bases between. The CDR3 has 15 amino acids. The CDR3 here is CASSLGQVVYNEQFF. In DNA, the CDR3 is TGTGCCAGCAGCTTAGGTCAGGTAGTCTACAATGAGCAGTTCTTC. The full variable domain, in which reference TRBV5-6 and TRBJ2-1 provide the parts outside the CDR3, is DAGVTQSPTHLIKTRGQQVTLRCSPKSGHDTVSWYQQALGQGPQFIFQYYEEEERQRGNFPDRFSGHQFPNYSSELNVNALLLGDSALYLCASSLGQVVYNEQFFGPGTRLTVL.

Only one count was recorded for this clone. This chain uses TRBV7-2 with TRBJ1-6; maybe TRBD1 (5 bases). V lost 5 bases to trimming and J lost 7 bases, with 18 bases between them. The CDR3 totals 16 residues. Germline CDR1 and CDR2: SGHTA and FQGNSA. The CDR3: CASSPRGGTVNSPLHF. As DNA, the CDR3 is TGTGCCAGCAGCCCGAGAGGAGGGACTGTGAATTCACCCCTCCACTTT.

The chain joins TRBV11-3 to TRBJ2-7, with 7 bases lining up with TRBD1. The V gene end was trimmed by 4 bases and the J gene end by 5 bases; junction bases not matched to a gene: 8. CDR1 is SGHNT, CDR2 YENEEA, per germline. This CDR3 is 14 amino acids long. The chain's CDR3 is CASSSNRGRNEQYF. In DNA form, the CDR3 reads TGTGCCAGCAGCTCAAACAGGGGAAGAAACGAGCAGTACTTC.

The chain employs TRBV7-9 and TRBJ2-7; the match to TRBD1 covers 11 bases. The germline gives CDR1 SEHNR, CDR2 FQNEAQ (reference sequence). V shed 2 bases, J shed 3 bases, and the junction held 15 bases outside the gene matches. The CDR3 runs to 19 residues. The CDR3 bases are TGTGCCAGCAGCTTACCCCCCGGACAGGGGGCGATACTATTCTACGAGCAGTACTTC. Translating gives CASSLPPGQGAILFYEQYF.

V is TRBV3-1 (or the pseudogene TRBV3-2) and J is TRBJ1-4; 7 nucleotides agree with TRBD1. Germline loops: CDR1 LGHDT, CDR2 YNNKEL (reference sequence). The length of the CDR3 is 14 residues. Trimming removed 0 bases from V and 8 bases from J; junction bases left unmatched: 3. CDR3 loop: CASSQDARGEKLFF. DNA for the CDR3: TGTGCCAGCAGCCAAGATGCCAGGGGGGAAAAACTGTTTTTT.

The V call is TRBV30, the J call TRBJ1-4; TRBD1 aligns across 7 bases. The trim removed 0 bases at V and 7 bases at J, leaving 8 bases unmatched. The germline CDR1 and CDR2 sequences are GTSNPN and SVGIG (reference sequence). This CDR3 contains 15 residues. CDR3 in DNA: TGTGCCTGGAGTGTACCAGGGGGTCTCTTTGAAAAACTGTTTTTT. It codes for CAWSVPGGLFEKLFF.

CDR3 sequence reads: CAWRGQGTGNTIYF. The CDR3 DNA reads TGTGCCTGGAGGGGACAGGGTACTGGAAACACCATATATTTT. V usage is TRBV30 and J usage is TRBJ1-3; TRBD1 matches at 9 bases. Per germline, CDR1 GTSNPN and CDR2 SVGIG (reference sequence). Germline trimming cut 3 bases from V and 2 bases from J; bases unmatched to any gene: 2. The CDR3 runs 14 residues.

The V and J genes are TRBV27 and TRBJ1-3; D ambiguous. The CDR3 runs 13 residues. Trimming left V 3 bases short and J 0 bases short, with 3 bases between. Germline assignment: CDR1 MNHEY and CDR2 SMNVEV (reference sequence). The DNA of the CDR3 is TGTGCCAGCAGTTTGAACTCTGGAAACACCATATATTTT. This gives the protein CASSLNSGNTIYF.

The chain joins TRBV15 to TRBJ2-7; 7 bases match TRBD1. Per the germline V gene, CDR1 is LNHNV and CDR2 is YYDKDF (reference sequence). The CDR3 covers 13 residues. Unmatched junction bases numbered 2, after V lost 3 bases and J lost 3 bases. The CDR3 spells CATSSNRGYEQYF. CDR3 nucleotides: TGTGCCACCAGCAGCAACAGGGGCTACGAGCAGTACTTC.

The table lists this clone with a count of one. V and J are TRBV5-4 and TRBJ2-5, with 8 nucleotides matching TRBD2. The ends lost 4 bases at V and 1 base at J; junction bases unmatched: 12. Germline assignment: CDR1 SGHNT and CDR2 YYREEE (reference sequence). The CDR3 contains 17 residues. The CDR3 here is CASSPSPRLASQETQYF. The CDR3 coding sequence is TGTGCCAGCAGCCCGAGCCCTAGACTAGCGTCCCAAGAGACCCAGTACTTC.

This clone was seen once. The chain carries TRBV11-3 and TRBJ1-1, with a weak D call TRBD1 (5 bases). Germline V gene lookup returns CDR1 SGHNT and CDR2 YENEEA. CDR3 length: 13 residues. V lost 1 base and J lost 6, with 9 bases in between. The CDR3: CASSLGGTAEAFF. Here the CDR3 DNA reads TGTGCCAGCAGCTTAGGAGGGACCGCTGAAGCTTTCTTT.

This sequence joins TRBV5-1 and TRBJ1-5, with D tentatively TRBD1 (5 bases). Per the germline V gene, CDR1 is SGHRS and CDR2 is YFSETQ. CDR3 length: 13 residues. The germline V and J ends were trimmed by 2 bases and 4 bases, with 7 bases remaining between them. CDR3 sequence reads: CASSLTGNQPQHF. CDR3 DNA: TGCGCCAGCAGCTTAACAGGAAATCAGCCCCAGCATTTT.

The chain carries TRBV9 and TRBJ2-2; tentatively, D is TRBD2 (6 bases). The germline V gene encodes CDR1 SGDLS and CDR2 YYNGEE. CDR3 length equals 13 residues. Trimming took 4 bases from V and 7 from J, leaving 11 bases between them. CDR3 loop: CASSPGGGGELFF. The CDR3 bases are TGTGCCAGCAGCCCCGGGGGTGGCGGGGAGCTGTTTTTT.

The chain recombines TRBV30 with TRBJ1-6; perhaps TRBD1 as D (6 bases). The V and J ends lost 2 bases and 9 bases respectively, with 11 bases between them. Germline V gene data show CDR1 as GTSNPN and CDR2 as SVGIG (reference sequence). The CDR3 totals 13 residues. The CDR3 loop reads CAWSREGGSPLHF. CDR3 bases: TGTGCCTGGAGTAGGGAGGGGGGTTCACCCCTCCACTTT. Based on the CDR3 plus reference TRBV30 and TRBJ1-6, the full variable domain is SQTIHQWPATLVQPVGSPLSLECTVEGTSNPNLYWYRQAAGRGLQLLFYSVGIGQISSEVPQNLSASRPQDRQFILSSKKLLLSDSGFYLCAWSREGGSPLHFGNGTRLTVT.